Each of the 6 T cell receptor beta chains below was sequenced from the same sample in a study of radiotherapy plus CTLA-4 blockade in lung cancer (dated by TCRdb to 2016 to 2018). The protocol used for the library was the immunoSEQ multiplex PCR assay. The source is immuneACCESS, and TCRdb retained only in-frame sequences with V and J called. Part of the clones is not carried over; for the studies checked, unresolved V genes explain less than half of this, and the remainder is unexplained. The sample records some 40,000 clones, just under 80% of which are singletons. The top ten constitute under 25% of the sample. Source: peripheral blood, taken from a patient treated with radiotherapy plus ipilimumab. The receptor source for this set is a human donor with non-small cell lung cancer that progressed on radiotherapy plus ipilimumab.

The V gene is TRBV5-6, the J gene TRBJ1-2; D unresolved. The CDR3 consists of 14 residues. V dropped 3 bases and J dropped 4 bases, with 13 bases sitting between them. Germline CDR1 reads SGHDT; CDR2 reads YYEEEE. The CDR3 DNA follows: TGTGCCAGCAGCTCCGGCGGGAGGAGCTATGGCTACACCTTC. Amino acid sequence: CASSSGGRSYGYTF.

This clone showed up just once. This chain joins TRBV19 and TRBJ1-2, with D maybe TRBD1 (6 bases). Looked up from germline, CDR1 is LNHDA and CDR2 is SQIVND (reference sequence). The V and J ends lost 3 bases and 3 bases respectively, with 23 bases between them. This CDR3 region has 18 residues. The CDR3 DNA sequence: TGTGCCAGTAGTATTGGGTCGGGACATCGTAGAACCCACTATGGCTACACCTTC. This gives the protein CASSIGSGHRRTHYGYTF.

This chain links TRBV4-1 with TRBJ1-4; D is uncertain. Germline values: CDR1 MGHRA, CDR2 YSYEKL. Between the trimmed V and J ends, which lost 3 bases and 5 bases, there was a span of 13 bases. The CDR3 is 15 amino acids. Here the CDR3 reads CASSHMDGRNEKLFF. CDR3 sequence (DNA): TGCGCCAGCAGCCACATGGACGGGAGAAATGAAAAACTGTTTTTT.

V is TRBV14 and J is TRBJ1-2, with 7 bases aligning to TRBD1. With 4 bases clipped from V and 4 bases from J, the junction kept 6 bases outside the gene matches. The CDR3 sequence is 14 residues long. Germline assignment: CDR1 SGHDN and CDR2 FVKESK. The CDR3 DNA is TGTGCCAGCAGCCGGTACGGGACAGTCTATGGCTACACCTTC. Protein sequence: CASSRYGTVYGYTF.

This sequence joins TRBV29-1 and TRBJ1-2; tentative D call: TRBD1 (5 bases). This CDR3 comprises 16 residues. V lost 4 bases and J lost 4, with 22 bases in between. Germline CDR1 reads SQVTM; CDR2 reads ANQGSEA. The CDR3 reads CSVGTQMGRDFYGYTF. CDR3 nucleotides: TGCAGCGTTGGGACCCAGATGGGAAGGGACTTCTATGGCTACACCTTC.

The DNA of the CDR3 is TGTGCCAGCAGTTTCGGAAGGGGCACCTACGAGCAGTACTTC. The encoded protein is CASSFGRGTYEQYF. This sequence joins TRBV5-5 and TRBJ2-7; perhaps TRBD1 as D (5 bases). Germline assignment: CDR1 SGHKS and CDR2 YYEKEE (reference sequence). The V end was cut by 5 bases, the J end by 2 bases, with 14 bases between. This CDR3 has 14 residues.